The rows below give T cell receptor beta chains drawn from one sample of a study of beta chain features in type 1 diabetes. The assay was immunoSEQ multiplex PCR, and TCRdb's table has in-frame clones only and misses some. The table has some 700,000 clones, over 10% seen once. The sample was naive CD4+ T cells from blood. These receptors originate from a man aged 18 to 30 with type 1 diabetes. Both conserved end residues are part of each CDR3. The D gene is left open where the match is weak. Clone size is given for some rows only: seen once, a few or many times, or a class if the clone is expanded.

V,J,D,size,CDR3,DNA
TRBV2,TRBJ2-3,NA,NA,CASSEQGQDTQYF,TGTGCCAGCAGTGAACAGGGTCAAGATACGCAGTATTTT
TRBV7-3,TRBJ1-1,NA,NA,CASSLTGNTEAFF,TGTGCCAGCAGCTTAACCGGGAACACTGAAGCTTTCTTT
TRBV10-3,TRBJ2-3,TRBD2,NA,CAVGPGLADTDTQYF,TGTGCCGTCGGACCGGGACTAGCGGACACAGATACGCAGTATTTT
TRBV30,TRBJ2-1,NA,NA,CAWSFGGANEQFF,TGTGCCTGGAGTTTTGGGGGGGCGAATGAGCAGTTCTTC
TRBV29-1,TRBJ1-1,NA,few,CSVSLLAGRNTEAFF,TGCAGCGTTAGTTTGTTGGCAGGGAGGAACACTGAAGCTTTCTTT
TRBV7-9,TRBJ2-3,NA,NA,CASSLEGRIFTDTQYF,TGTGCCAGCAGCTTAGAGGGCCGTATATTCACAGATACGCAGTATTTT
TRBV7-9,TRBJ2-5,TRBD2,NA,CASSSLAVQETQYF,TGTGCCAGCAGCTCACTAGCGGTCCAAGAGACCCAGTACTTC
TRBV30,TRBJ1-5,NA,NA,CAWSVLLGQPQHF,TGTGCCTGGAGTGTACTGTTGGGTCAGCCCCAGCATTTT
TRBV19,TRBJ2-4,TRBD1,few,CASSLPGTGGRDIQYF,TGTGCCAGTAGTCTCCCAGGGACAGGGGGCCGGGACATTCAGTACTTC
TRBV7-9,TRBJ1-2,NA,NA,CASSFVWQDGGYTF,TGTGCCAGCAGCTTTGTTTGGCAGGACGGAGGCTACACCTTC
TRBV29-1,TRBJ2-7,NA,few,CSGTDRGEQYF,TGCAGCGGGACCGACCGCGGCGAGCAGTACTTC
TRBV7-9,TRBJ1-1,NA,few,CASSLGGDTEAFF,TGTGCCAGCAGCTTAGGGGGGGACACTGAAGCTTTCTTT
TRBV29-1,TRBJ2-7,NA,NA,CSVEKSGGEQYF,TGCAGCGTTGAAAAGTCCGGCGGCGAGCAGTACTTC
TRBV6-5,TRBJ2-3,NA,NA,CASSYSGSSTDTQYF,TGTGCCAGCAGTTACTCGGGGAGTAGCACAGATACGCAGTATTTT
TRBV20-1,TRBJ1-2,NA,NA,CSATGTEGYTF,TGCAGTGCTACTGGAACCGAGGGCTACACCTTC
TRBV21-1,TRBJ2-3,NA,few,CAVFPRDRTQYF,TGTGCCGTCTTTCCCCGGGACAGAACGCAGTATTTT
TRBV4-1,TRBJ1-5,NA,NA,CASSPQGYQPQHF,TGCGCCAGCAGCCCCCAAGGATATCAGCCCCAGCATTTT
TRBV30,TRBJ1-1,NA,NA,CAWSVVGRLSTEAFF,TGTGCCTGGAGTGTCGTGGGGCGGCTGAGCACTGAAGCTTTCTTT
TRBV18,TRBJ1-1,TRBD1,few,CASSRTGGANTEAFF,TGTGCCAGCTCAAGGACAGGGGGCGCGAACACTGAAGCTTTCTTT
TRBV9,TRBJ2-5,NA,NA,CASSVSGGEYQETQYF,TGTGCCAGCAGCGTGAGCGGCGGGGAGTACCAAGAGACCCAGTACTTC
TRBV13,TRBJ2-6,NA,many,CASSQSSGANVLTF,TGTGCCAGCAGCCAGAGCTCTGGGGCCAACGTCCTGACTTTC
TRBV7-9,TRBJ1-5,TRBD1,few,CASSWTGNNQPQHF,TGTGCCAGCAGCTGGACAGGAAACAATCAGCCCCAGCATTTT
TRBV5-1,TRBJ1-1,TRBD1,few,CASSFAGTGHTEAFF,TGCGCCAGCAGCTTCGCCGGGACAGGCCACACTGAAGCTTTCTTT
TRBV28,TRBJ1-5,NA,NA,CASAPGGQPQHF,TGTGCCAGCGCTCCAGGCGGGCAGCCCCAGCATTTT